The clone carrying this T cell receptor beta chain was seen a single time. This sample stems from a study of T cell changes during pregnancy in multiple sclerosis. With V trimmed by 3 bases and J by 5 bases, 15 bases remained unmatched. CDR3 length: 17 amino acids. Germline CDR1 is LNHNV and CDR2 is YYDKDF (reference sequence). The protocol was immunoSEQ multiplex PCR, while the TCRdb copy is restricted to in-frame clones and leaves out a portion. The table has tens of thousands of clones, around 92% seen once. The J gene is TRBJ2-7, the V gene TRBV15; 8 bases match TRBD2. The clonotype comes from a female donor in good health, enrolled as a control in a pregnancy study. Material: peripheral blood, obtained in the third trimester of pregnancy. The CDR3 region is CATSRVSGSGSGNEQYF. The CDR3 DNA is TGTGCCACCAGCAGGGTTTCGGGCAGCGGGAGTGGGAACGAGCAGTACTTC.